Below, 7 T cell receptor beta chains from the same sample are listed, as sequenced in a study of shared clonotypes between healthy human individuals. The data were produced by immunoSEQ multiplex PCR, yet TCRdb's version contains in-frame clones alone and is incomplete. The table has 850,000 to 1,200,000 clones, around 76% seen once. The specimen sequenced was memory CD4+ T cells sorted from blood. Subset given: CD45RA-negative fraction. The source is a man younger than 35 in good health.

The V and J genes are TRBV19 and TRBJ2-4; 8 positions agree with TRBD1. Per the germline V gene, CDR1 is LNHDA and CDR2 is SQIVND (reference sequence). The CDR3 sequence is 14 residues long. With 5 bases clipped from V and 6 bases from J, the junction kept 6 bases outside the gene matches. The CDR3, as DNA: TGTGCCAGTAGTGCTCAACAGGGGGTAAACATTCAGTACTTC. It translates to CASSAQQGVNIQYF.

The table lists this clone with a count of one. This CDR3 reads CASSFTGSTDTQYF. The CDR3 DNA reads TGTGCCAGCAGCTTTACGGGTAGCACAGATACGCAGTATTTT. The chain couples TRBV5-4 to TRBJ2-3, with no clear D. Germline V gene data show CDR1 as SGHNT and CDR2 as YYREEE (reference sequence). The CDR3 consists of 14 residues. The ends were cut back, 2 bases at V and 0 bases at J, with 7 bases in the middle.

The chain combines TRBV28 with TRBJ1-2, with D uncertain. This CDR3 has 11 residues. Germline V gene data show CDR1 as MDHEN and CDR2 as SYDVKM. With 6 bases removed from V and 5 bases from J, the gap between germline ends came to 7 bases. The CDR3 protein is CASSGLYGYTF. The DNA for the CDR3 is TGTGCCAGCAGCGGTCTTTATGGCTACACCTTC.

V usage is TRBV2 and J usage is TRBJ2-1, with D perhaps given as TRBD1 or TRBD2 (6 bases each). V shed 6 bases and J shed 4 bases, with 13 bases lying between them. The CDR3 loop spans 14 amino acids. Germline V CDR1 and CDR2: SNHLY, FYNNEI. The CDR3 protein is CASSLGGRYNEQFF. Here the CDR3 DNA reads TGTGCCAGCAGCCTAGGGGGGAGATACAATGAGCAGTTCTTC.

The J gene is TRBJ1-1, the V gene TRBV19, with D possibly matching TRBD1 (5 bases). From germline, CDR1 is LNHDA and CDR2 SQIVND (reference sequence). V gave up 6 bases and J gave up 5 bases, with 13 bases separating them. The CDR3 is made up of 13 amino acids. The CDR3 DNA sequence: TGTGCCAGTAGCCCAACGCGGGGGACTGAAGCTTTCTTT. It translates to CASSPTRGTEAFF.

Here the CDR3 reads CASSEVGSFYGYTF. DNA of the CDR3: TGTGCCAGCAGTGAAGTAGGGAGCTTCTATGGCTACACCTTC. J is TRBJ1-2 and V is TRBV25-1; no clear D gene. This CDR3 is 14 amino acids long. V was shortened by 2 bases and J by 4 bases, with 11 bases between the two germline ends. The germline V gene has CDR1 MGHDK and CDR2 SYGVNS.

CDR3 loop: CSAAPGHYQETQYF. The CDR3 nucleotides are TGCAGCGCCGCCCCCGGGCACTACCAAGAGACCCAGTACTTC. This chain links TRBV29-1 with TRBJ2-5; D gene ambiguous. Germline-derived CDR1 and CDR2 are SQVTM and ANQGSEA. The ends were cut back, 7 bases at V and 0 bases at J, with 15 bases in the middle. The CDR3 has 14 residues.